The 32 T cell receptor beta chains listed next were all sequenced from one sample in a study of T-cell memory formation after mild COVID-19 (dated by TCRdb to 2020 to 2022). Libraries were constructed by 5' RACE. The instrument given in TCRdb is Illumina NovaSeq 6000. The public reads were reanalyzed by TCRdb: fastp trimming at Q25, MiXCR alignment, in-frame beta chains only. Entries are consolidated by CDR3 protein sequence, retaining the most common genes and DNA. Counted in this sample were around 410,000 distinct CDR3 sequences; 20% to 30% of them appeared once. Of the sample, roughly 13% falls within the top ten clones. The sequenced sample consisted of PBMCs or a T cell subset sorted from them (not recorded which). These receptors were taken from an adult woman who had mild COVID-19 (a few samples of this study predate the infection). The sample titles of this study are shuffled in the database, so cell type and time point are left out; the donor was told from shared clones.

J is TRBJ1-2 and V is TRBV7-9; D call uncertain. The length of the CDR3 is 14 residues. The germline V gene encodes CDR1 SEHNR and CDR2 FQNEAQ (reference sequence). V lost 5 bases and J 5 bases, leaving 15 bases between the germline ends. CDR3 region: CASSPGPGPYGYTF. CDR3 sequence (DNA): TGTGCCAGCAGCCCTGGCCCCGGACCATATGGCTACACCTTC.

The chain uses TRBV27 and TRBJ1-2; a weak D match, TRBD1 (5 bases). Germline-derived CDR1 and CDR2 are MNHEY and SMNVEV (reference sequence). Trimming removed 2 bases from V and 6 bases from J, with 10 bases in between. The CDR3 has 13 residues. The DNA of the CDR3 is TGTGCCAGCAGTTTACAAGGGACTGATGGCTACACCTTC. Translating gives CASSLQGTDGYTF.

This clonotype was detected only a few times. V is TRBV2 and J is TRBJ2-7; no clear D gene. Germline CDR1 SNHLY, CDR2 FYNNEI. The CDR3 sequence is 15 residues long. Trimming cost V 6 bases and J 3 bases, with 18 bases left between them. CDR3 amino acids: CASSANKGGFYEQYF. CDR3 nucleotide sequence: TGTGCCAGCAGCGCCAACAAGGGTGGGTTCTACGAGCAGTACTTC.

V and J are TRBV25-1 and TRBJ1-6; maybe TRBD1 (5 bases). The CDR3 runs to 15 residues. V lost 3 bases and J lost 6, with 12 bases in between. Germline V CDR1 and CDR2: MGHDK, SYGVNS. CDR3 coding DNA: TGTGCCAGCAGTGATCCCCAAGGGGCTAATTCACCCCTCCACTTT. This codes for CASSDPQGANSPLHF.

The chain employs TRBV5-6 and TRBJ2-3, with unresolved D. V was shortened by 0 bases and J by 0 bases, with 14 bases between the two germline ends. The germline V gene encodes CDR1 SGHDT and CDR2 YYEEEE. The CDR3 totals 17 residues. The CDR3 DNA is TGTGCCAGCAGCTTGGAGGGCTACGAGACTAGCACAGATACGCAGTATTTT. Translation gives CASSLEGYETSTDTQYF.

CDR3 region: CASSLGGGQNQPQHF. The CDR3 DNA sequence: TGTGCCAGCAGCTTGGGAGGAGGACAGAATCAGCCCCAGCATTTT. This chain joins TRBV5-6 and TRBJ1-5; possibly TRBD1 for D (6 bases). Per germline, CDR1 SGHDT and CDR2 YYEEEE. The CDR3 sequence is 15 residues long. V shed 0 bases and J shed 4 bases, with 11 bases lying between them.

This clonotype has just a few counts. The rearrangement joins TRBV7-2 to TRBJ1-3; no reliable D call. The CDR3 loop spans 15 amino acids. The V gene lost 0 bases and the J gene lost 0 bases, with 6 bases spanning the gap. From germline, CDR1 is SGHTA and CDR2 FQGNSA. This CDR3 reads CASSLAGNSGNTIYF. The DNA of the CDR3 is TGTGCCAGCAGCTTAGCGGGGAACTCTGGAAACACCATATATTTT.

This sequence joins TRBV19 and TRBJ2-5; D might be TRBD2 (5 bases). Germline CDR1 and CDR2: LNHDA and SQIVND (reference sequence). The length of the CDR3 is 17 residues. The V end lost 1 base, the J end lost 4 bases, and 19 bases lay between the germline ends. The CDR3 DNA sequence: TGTGCCAGTAGTATAGGCCTCGCGAGCGGCGGCGGAGAGACCCAGTACTTC. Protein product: CASSIGLASGGGETQYF.

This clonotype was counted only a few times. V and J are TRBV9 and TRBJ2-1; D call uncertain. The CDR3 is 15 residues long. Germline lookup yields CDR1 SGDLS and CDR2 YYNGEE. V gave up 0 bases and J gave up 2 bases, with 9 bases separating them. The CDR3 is CASSVAHRPYNEQFF. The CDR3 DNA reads TGTGCCAGCAGCGTAGCCCACAGACCCTACAATGAGCAGTTCTTC.

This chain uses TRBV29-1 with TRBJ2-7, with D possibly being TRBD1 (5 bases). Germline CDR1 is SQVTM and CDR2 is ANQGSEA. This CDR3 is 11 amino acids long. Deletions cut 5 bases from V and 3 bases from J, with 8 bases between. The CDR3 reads CSVSDIYEQYF. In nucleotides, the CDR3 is TGCAGCGTTTCGGACATCTACGAGCAGTACTTC.

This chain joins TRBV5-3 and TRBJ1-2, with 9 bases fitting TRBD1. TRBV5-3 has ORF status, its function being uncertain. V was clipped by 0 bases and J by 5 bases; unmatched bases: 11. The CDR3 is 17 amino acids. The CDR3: CARSLVGQGNSGYGYTF. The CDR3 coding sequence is TGTGCCAGAAGCTTGGTGGGACAGGGAAATTCGGGGTATGGCTACACCTTC.

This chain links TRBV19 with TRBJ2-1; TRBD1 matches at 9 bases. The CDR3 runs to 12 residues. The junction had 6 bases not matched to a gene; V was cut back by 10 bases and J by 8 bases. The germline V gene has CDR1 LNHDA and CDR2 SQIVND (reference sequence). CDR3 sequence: CAIRDRDYEQFF. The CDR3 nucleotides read TGTGCCATCCGGGACAGGGATTATGAGCAGTTCTTC.

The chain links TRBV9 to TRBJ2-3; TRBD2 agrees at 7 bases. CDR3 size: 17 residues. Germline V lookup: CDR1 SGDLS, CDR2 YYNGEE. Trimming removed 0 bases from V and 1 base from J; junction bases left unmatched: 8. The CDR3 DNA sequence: TGTGCCAGCAGCGTAGTCCCAACTAGCGCCCGCACAGATACGCAGTATTTT. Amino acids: CASSVVPTSARTDTQYF. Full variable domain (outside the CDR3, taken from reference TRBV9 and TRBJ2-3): DSGVTQTPKHLITATGQRVTLRCSPRSGDLSVYWYQQSLDQGLQFLIQYYNGEERAKGNILERFSAQQFPDLHSELNLSSLELGDSALYFCASSVVPTSARTDTQYFGPGTRLTVL.

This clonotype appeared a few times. CDR3 region: CASSKDPAGPYEQYF. The CDR3 coding sequence is TGTGCCAGCAGCAAGGACCCGGCCGGGCCCTACGAGCAGTACTTC. The V call is TRBV27, the J call TRBJ2-7; the D is unclear. In germline, CDR1 is MNHEY, CDR2 SMNVEV (reference sequence). This CDR3 spans 15 amino acids. Trimming stripped 6 bases from V and 2 bases from J, with 17 bases between.

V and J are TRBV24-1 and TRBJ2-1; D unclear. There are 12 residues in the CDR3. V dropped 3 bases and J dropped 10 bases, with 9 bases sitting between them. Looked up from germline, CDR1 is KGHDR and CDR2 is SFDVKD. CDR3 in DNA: TGTGCCACCAGTGATCCCAGCCCCGAGCAGTTCTTC. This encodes CATSDPSPEQFF.

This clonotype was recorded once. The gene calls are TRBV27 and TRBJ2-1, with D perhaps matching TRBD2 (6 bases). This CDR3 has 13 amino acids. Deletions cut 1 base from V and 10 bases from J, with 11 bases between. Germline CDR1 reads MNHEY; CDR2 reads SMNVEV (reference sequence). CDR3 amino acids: CASSLWDSKEQFF. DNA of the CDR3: TGTGCCAGCAGTTTATGGGACTCTAAGGAGCAGTTCTTC.

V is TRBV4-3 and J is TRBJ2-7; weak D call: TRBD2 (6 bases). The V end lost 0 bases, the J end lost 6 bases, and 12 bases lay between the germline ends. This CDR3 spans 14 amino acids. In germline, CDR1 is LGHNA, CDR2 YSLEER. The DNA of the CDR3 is TGCGCCAGCAGCCAAGATTACGGGAGAGGCGAGCAGTACTTC. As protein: CASSQDYGRGEQYF.

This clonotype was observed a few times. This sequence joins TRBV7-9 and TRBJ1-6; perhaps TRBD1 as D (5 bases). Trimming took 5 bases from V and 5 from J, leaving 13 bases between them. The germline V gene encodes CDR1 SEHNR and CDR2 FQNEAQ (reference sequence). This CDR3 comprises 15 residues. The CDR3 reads CASSAQGTDNSPLHF. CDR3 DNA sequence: TGTGCCAGCAGCGCTCAGGGAACGGATAATTCACCCCTCCACTTT.

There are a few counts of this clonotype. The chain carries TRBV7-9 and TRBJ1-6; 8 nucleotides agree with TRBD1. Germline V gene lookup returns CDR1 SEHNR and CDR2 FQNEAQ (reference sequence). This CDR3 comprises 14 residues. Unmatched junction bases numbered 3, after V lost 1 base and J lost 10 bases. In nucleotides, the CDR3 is TGTGCCAGCAGCTTAGACAGGGGGAGATCACCCCTCCACTTT. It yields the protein CASSLDRGRSPLHF.

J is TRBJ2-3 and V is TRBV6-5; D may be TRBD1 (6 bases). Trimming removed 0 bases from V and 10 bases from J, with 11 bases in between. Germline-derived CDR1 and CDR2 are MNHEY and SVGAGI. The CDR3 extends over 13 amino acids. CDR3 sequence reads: CASSYSTGFSQYF. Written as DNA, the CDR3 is TGTGCCAGCAGTTACTCGACAGGCTTCTCGCAGTATTTT.

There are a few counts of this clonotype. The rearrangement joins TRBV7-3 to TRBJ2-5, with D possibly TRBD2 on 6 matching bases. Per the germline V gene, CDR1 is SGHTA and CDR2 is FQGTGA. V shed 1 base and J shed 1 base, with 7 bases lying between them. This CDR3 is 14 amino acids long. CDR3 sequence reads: CASSLMGGQETQYF. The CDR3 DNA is TGTGCCAGCAGCTTAATGGGGGGCCAAGAGACCCAGTACTTC.

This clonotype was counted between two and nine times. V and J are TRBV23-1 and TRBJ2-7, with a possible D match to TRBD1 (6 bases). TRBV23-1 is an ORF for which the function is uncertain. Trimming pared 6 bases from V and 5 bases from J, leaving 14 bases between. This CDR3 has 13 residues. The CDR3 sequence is CASSHRECNEQYF. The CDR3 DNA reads TGCGCCAGCAGCCACAGGGAATGCAACGAGCAGTACTTC.

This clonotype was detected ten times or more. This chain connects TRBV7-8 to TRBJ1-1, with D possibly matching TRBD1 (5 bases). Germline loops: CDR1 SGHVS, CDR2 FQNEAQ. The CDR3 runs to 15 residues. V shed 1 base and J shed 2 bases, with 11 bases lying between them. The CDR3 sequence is CASSLVPGLNTEAFF. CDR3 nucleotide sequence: TGTGCCAGCAGCTTAGTTCCGGGGCTCAACACTGAAGCTTTCTTT.

The CDR3 DNA reads TGTGCCACCAGTGATTATAAGGGAAACTATGGCTACACCTTC. Amino acids: CATSDYKGNYGYTF. The genes are TRBV24-1 and TRBJ1-2; D not resolved. V gave up 2 bases and J gave up 2 bases, with 8 bases separating them. This CDR3 spans 14 amino acids. Per the germline V gene, CDR1 is KGHDR and CDR2 is SFDVKD.

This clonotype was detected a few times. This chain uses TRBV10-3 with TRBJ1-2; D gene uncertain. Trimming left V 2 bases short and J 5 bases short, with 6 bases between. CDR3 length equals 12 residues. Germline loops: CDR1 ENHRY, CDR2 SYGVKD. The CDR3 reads CAISEADYGYTF. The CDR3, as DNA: TGTGCCATCAGTGAGGCGGATTATGGCTACACCTTC.

CDR3 region: CASSVGDRENSPLHF. Here the CDR3 DNA reads TGTGCCAGCAGCGTAGGGGACAGGGAAAATTCACCCCTCCACTTT. This sequence joins TRBV9 and TRBJ1-6, with 9 bases that match TRBD1. CDR3 length: 15 residues. V was clipped by 0 bases and J by 7 bases; unmatched bases: 2. Looked up from germline, CDR1 is SGDLS and CDR2 is YYNGEE.

This CDR3 is CASSQQLAGYNEQFF. The DNA for the CDR3 is TGTGCCAGCAGTCAGCAACTAGCGGGGTACAATGAGCAGTTCTTC. This sequence joins TRBV12-3 or TRBV12-4 and TRBJ2-1, with 10 bases fitting TRBD2. J gave up 4 bases and V 5 bases, and 5 bases lay outside the gene matches. CDR3 length equals 15 residues.

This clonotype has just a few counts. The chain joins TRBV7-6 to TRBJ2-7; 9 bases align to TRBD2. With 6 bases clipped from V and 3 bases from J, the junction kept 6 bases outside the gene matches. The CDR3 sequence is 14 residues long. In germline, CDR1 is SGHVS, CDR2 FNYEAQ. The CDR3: CASRARTSDYEQYF. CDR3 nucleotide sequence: TGTGCCAGCAGGGCGAGGACTAGCGACTACGAGCAGTACTTC.

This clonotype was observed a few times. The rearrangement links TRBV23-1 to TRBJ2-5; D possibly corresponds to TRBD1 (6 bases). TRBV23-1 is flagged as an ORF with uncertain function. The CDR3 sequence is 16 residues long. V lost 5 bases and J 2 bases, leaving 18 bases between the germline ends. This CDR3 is CASSKQGHFVQETQYF. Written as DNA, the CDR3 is TGCGCCAGCAGTAAACAGGGACACTTTGTACAAGAGACCCAGTACTTC.

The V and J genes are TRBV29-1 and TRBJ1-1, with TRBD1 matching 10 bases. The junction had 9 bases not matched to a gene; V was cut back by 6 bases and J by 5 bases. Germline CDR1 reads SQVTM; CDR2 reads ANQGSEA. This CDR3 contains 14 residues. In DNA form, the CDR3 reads TGCAGCGTGGAGACAGGGGGCGCGGGGACTGAAGCTTTCTTT. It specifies CSVETGGAGTEAFF.

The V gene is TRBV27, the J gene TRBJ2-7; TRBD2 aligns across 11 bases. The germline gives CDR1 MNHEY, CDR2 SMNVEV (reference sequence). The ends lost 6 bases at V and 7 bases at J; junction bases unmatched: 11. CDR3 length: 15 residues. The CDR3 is CASSWTSGPLWEQYF. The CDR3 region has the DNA TGTGCCAGCAGCTGGACTAGCGGGCCGTTGTGGGAGCAGTACTTC.

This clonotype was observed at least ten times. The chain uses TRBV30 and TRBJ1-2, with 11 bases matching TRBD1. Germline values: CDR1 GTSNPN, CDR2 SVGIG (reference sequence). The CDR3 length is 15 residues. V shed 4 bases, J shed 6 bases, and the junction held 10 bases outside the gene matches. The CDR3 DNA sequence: TGTGCCTGGATGGACAGGGGGCGCATCAGGGATGGCTACACCTTC. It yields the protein CAWMDRGRIRDGYTF.